The rows below give T cell receptor beta chains drawn from one sample of a study of graft-versus-host responses after intestinal transplantation. The table came from immunoSEQ multiplex PCR; TCRdb's copy has only in-frame clones and leaves some out. In the table there are some 2,100 clones, 35% to 40% of which are singletons. The starting material was alloreactive CD8+ T cells from a mixed lymphocyte reaction culture, obtained before transplantation. The source is a human patient who was an organ donor for intestinal transplantation. Each CDR3 is given with its conserved first and last residue. A D gene is named only where the DNA matches it firmly. Size tells how often a clone was seen (once, few, many) or the class of an expanded clone, and some rows leave it out.

CDR3aa: CASSLVYAGTPSYEQYF
CDR3nt: TGTGCCAGCAGCTTAGTGTATGCTGGGACACCTTCCTACGAGCAGTACTTC
abundance: .
j_gene: TRBJ2-7
d_gene: .
v_gene: TRBV11-2

CDR3aa: CASSVGINLQETQYF
CDR3nt: TGTGCCAGCAGCGTAGGGATTAATCTCCAAGAGACCCAGTACTTC
abundance: few
j_gene: TRBJ2-5
d_gene: .
v_gene: TRBV9

CDR3aa: CATSEGENFRGNTIYF
CDR3nt: TGTGCCACCAGCGAGGGGGAGAACTTTAGGGGAAACACCATATATTTT
abundance: few
j_gene: TRBJ1-3
d_gene: .
v_gene: TRBV15

CDR3aa: CASSRSSASQPQHF
CDR3nt: TGTGCCAGCTCACGCTCATCTGCTAGTCAGCCCCAGCATTTT
abundance: .
j_gene: TRBJ1-5
d_gene: .
v_gene: TRBV18

CDR3aa: CASSLPPPTGPIGANVLTF
CDR3nt: TGTGCCAGCAGCTTACCGCCGCCGACAGGGCCCATCGGGGCCAACGTCCTGACTTTC
abundance: once
j_gene: TRBJ2-6
d_gene: TRBD1
v_gene: TRBV7-9

CDR3aa: CASSPSPFDEQYF
CDR3nt: TGTGCCAGCAGCCCCAGCCCTTTCGACGAGCAGTACTTC
abundance: .
j_gene: TRBJ2-7
d_gene: .
v_gene: TRBV5-4

CDR3aa: CASSESIGSQETQYF
CDR3nt: TGTGCCAGCAGTGAAAGTATTGGCAGCCAAGAGACCCAGTACTTC
abundance: few
j_gene: TRBJ2-5
d_gene: .
v_gene: TRBV6-8

CDR3aa: CAISGQENTNTGELFF
CDR3nt: TGTGCCATCAGTGGGCAGGAGAACACGAACACCGGGGAGCTGTTTTTT
abundance: few
j_gene: TRBJ2-2
d_gene: .
v_gene: TRBV10-3

CDR3aa: CASSVAGLSYEQYF
CDR3nt: TGCGCCAGCAGTGTAGCAGGCCTATCCTACGAGCAGTACTTC
abundance: large
j_gene: TRBJ2-7
d_gene: .
v_gene: TRBV5-1

CDR3aa: CASSAPGTGTYEQYF
CDR3nt: TGTGCCAGCAGCGCTCCCGGGACAGGTACCTACGAGCAGTACTTC
abundance: few
j_gene: TRBJ2-7
d_gene: TRBD1
v_gene: TRBV9

CDR3aa: CASSPPGQGRDEQYF
CDR3nt: TGTGCCAGCTCACCTCCGGGACAGGGGCGCGACGAGCAGTACTTC
abundance: .
j_gene: TRBJ2-7
d_gene: TRBD1
v_gene: TRBV18

CDR3aa: CASSMASGGLNTGELFF
CDR3nt: TGTGCCAGTAGTATGGCTAGCGGGGGCCTGAACACCGGGGAGCTGTTTTTT
abundance: .
j_gene: TRBJ2-2
d_gene: TRBD2
v_gene: TRBV19

CDR3aa: CASSLPGAGEYSGQYF
CDR3nt: TGTGCCAGCAGCTTGCCTGGGGCAGGGGAGTACAGTGGGCAGTACTTC
abundance: .
j_gene: TRBJ2-7
d_gene: .
v_gene: TRBV11-2

CDR3aa: CASRTLGQPQHF
CDR3nt: TGTGCCAGCAGGACCTTGGGGCAGCCCCAGCATTTT
abundance: few
j_gene: TRBJ1-5
d_gene: .
v_gene: TRBV6-5

CDR3aa: CASSPFATGELFF
CDR3nt: TGTGCCAGCAGCCCCTTCGCAACCGGGGAGCTGTTTTTT
abundance: large
j_gene: TRBJ2-2
d_gene: .
v_gene: TRBV5-4

CDR3aa: CASSLGLDTEQYF
CDR3nt: TGTGCCAGCAGCCTGGGGCTAGATACCGAGCAGTACTTC
abundance: .
j_gene: TRBJ2-7
d_gene: .
v_gene: TRBV4-2

CDR3aa: CASLSYEQYF
CDR3nt: TGTGCCAGCCTCTCCTACGAGCAGTACTTC
abundance: few
j_gene: TRBJ2-7
d_gene: .
v_gene: TRBV2

CDR3aa: CASIAAGGITDTQYF
CDR3nt: TGTGCCAGCATTGCAGCGGGGGGGATCACAGATACGCAGTATTTT
abundance: large
j_gene: TRBJ2-3
d_gene: TRBD2
v_gene: TRBV2

CDR3aa: CASSLSIGAGYTF
CDR3nt: TGTGCCAGCAGTTTATCGATAGGAGCTGGCTACACCTTC
abundance: large
j_gene: TRBJ1-2
d_gene: .
v_gene: TRBV27

CDR3aa: CASSLYGSQHF
CDR3nt: TGTGCCAGCAGCTTATATGGGTCCCAGCATTTT
abundance: .
j_gene: TRBJ1-5
d_gene: .
v_gene: TRBV7-2

CDR3aa: CASKVRESTPGEQYF
CDR3nt: TGTGCCAGCAAGGTCCGGGAGAGCACTCCTGGCGAGCAGTACTTC
abundance: few
j_gene: TRBJ2-7
d_gene: .
v_gene: TRBV6-6

CDR3aa: CASSVILSMHKSRANVLTF
CDR3nt: TGTGCCAGCAGTGTAATTCTCTCTATGCACAAAAGTCGGGCCAACGTCCTGACTTTC
abundance: .
j_gene: TRBJ2-6
d_gene: .
v_gene: TRBV6-1

CDR3aa: CASSQEMGFSTEAFF
CDR3nt: TGTGCCAGCAGCCAAGAGATGGGCTTCTCGACTGAAGCTTTCTTT
abundance: .
j_gene: TRBJ1-1
d_gene: .
v_gene: TRBV14

CDR3aa: CASSDGLRTQPQHF
CDR3nt: TGTGCCAGCAGTGACGGGTTGAGGACTCAGCCCCAGCATTTT
abundance: .
j_gene: TRBJ1-5
d_gene: .
v_gene: TRBV6-1

CDR3aa: CASSLGTSGYNEQFF
CDR3nt: TGTGCCAGCAGTTTAGGTACTAGCGGATACAATGAGCAGTTCTTC
abundance: .
j_gene: TRBJ2-1
d_gene: TRBD2
v_gene: TRBV27

CDR3aa: CAWRLWGGPYNEQFF
CDR3nt: TGTGCCTGGAGGCTCTGGGGGGGCCCCTACAATGAGCAGTTCTTC
abundance: .
j_gene: TRBJ2-1
d_gene: .
v_gene: TRBV30

CDR3aa: CASSEGQAANQPQHF
CDR3nt: TGTGCCAGCAGTGAGGGACAAGCGGCCAATCAGCCCCAGCATTTT
abundance: few
j_gene: TRBJ1-5
d_gene: .
v_gene: TRBV2